These T cell receptor beta chains were read from a single sample in a study of quantifying T cell responses using KT2 cells. TCRdb recomputed calls from the UMI-ligation and nested PCR reads with MiXCR, one row per CDR3 protein. The table lists approximately 46,000 distinct CDR3 sequences, around a tenth of them singletons. The specimen was PBMCs spiked with cells of the T cell clone KT2. Every receptor here comes from a human donor. CDR3s include the opening cysteine and the closing phenylalanine or tryptophan. The order of the fields is D gene, J gene, clone size, V gene, CDR3 protein, CDR3 DNA. D genes are given only for firm matches. Only part of the rows carry a size: once, few, many, or a class if the clone is expanded.

NA,TRBJ1-4,NA,TRBV6-6,CASSYGRGAAVIEKLFF,TGTGCCAGCAGTTACGGTAGGGGGGCGGCTGTCATCGAAAAACTGTTTTTT
NA,TRBJ2-3,few,TRBV12-3/TRBV12-4,CASSLGLLPDTQYF,TGTGCCAGCAGTTTAGGCCTCCTTCCAGATACGCAGTATTTT
NA,TRBJ1-2,many,TRBV6-5,CASSNQKGSNYGYTF,TGTGCCAGCAGTAACCAAAAGGGGTCTAACTATGGCTACACCTTC
NA,TRBJ2-7,NA,TRBV28,CASRSAYEQYF,TGTGCCAGCCGCTCCGCCTACGAGCAGTACTTC
TRBD1,TRBJ1-4,once,TRBV3-1,CASSPDREGEKLFF,TGTGCCAGCAGTCCTGACAGGGAGGGTGAAAAACTGTTTTTT
NA,TRBJ2-4,NA,TRBV27,CASSLWQGNEVQYF,TGTGCCAGCAGTTTATGGCAGGGTAACGAGGTTCAGTACTTC
TRBD1,TRBJ1-5,NA,TRBV12-3/TRBV12-4,CASRPTGDSNQPQHF,TGTGCCAGCAGACCCACAGGGGATAGCAATCAGCCCCAGCATTTT
NA,TRBJ1-5,many,TRBV20-1,CSARDSSGNQPQHF,TGCAGTGCTAGAGATTCCTCGGGGAATCAGCCCCAGCATTTT
NA,TRBJ2-6,NA,TRBV28,CASSLLSGSGANVLTF,TGTGCCAGCAGTTTACTTTCCGGGTCCGGGGCCAACGTCCTGACTTTC
TRBD2,TRBJ2-3,few,TRBV7-9,CASTLAGPDTQYF,TGTGCCAGCACCCTAGCGGGGCCAGATACGCAGTATTTT
TRBD2,TRBJ2-1,NA,TRBV9,CASSLSGGVANEQFF,TGTGCCAGCAGCCTCAGCGGGGGAGTTGCCAATGAGCAGTTCTTC
TRBD1,TRBJ1-2,NA,TRBV19,CASTRQGSNYGYTF,TGTGCCAGTACCAGACAGGGTTCCAACTATGGCTACACCTTC
NA,TRBJ1-2,NA,TRBV7-9,CASSSRSGRNGYTF,TGTGCCAGCAGCTCCCGGTCAGGGAGGAATGGCTACACCTTC
TRBD2,TRBJ2-3,many,TRBV5-5,CASARYTSGGADTQYF,TGTGCCAGCGCCCGCTACACTAGCGGGGGCGCAGATACGCAGTATTTT
NA,TRBJ1-1,few,TRBV6-5,CASSSQQGNTEAFF,TGTGCCAGCAGTTCCCAACAGGGGAACACTGAAGCTTTCTTT
NA,TRBJ1-4,many,TRBV12-3/TRBV12-4,CASSLSGSSGEKLFF,TGTGCCAGCAGTTTGTCCGGGAGCTCGGGTGAAAAACTGTTTTTT
NA,TRBJ1-3,many,TRBV29-1,CSVVAGSGNTIYF,TGCAGCGTTGTTGCAGGCTCTGGAAACACCATATATTTT